This T cell receptor beta chain comes out of a study of T cell clones after liver transplantation. Study details: Immunosuppression withdrawal was tried within 2 years after liver transplantation in this trial. Graft-donor-reactive sequences were compared with third-party-reactive TCRbeta sequences from pre-transplant mixed lymphocyte reactions.

Alloreactive TCRbeta sequences came from sequencing proliferating CFSE-low cells in the MLR. The CDR3 sequence is 14 residues long. CDR1 and CDR2 from the germline V gene are SGHNT and YENEEA. V dropped 6 bases and J dropped 8 bases, with 19 bases sitting between them. Study findings and constraints: Conclusions were preliminary, with small, heterogeneous patient groups. Compared with third party-reactive sequences, donor-reactive ones declined more, independent of withdrawal success.

Some clones are missing from TCRdb's copy, which holds only in-frame ones; the method was immunoSEQ multiplex PCR. The sample consists of about 5,800 clones, 30% to 35% of them appearing once. This clone was seen only a few times. The antigen remains unidentified. This sequence was found in a human patient who received a liver transplant. Some T cells may have originated in the graft donor. The chain links TRBV11-3 to TRBJ1-1; D gene uncertain. Sequenced: CD4+ T cells from cultured PBMCs. The CDR3 nucleotides are TGTGCCAGCAGTTCTGCATCCTCTTGGACCGAAGCTTTCTTT. Amino acid sequence: CASSSASSWTEAFF.